This entry lists 6 T cell receptor beta chains sequenced from one sample in a study of T cell repertoires in cytomegalovirus infection. Using its own MiXCR run on the reads, TCRdb lists one record per CDR3 protein. The sample shows around 750,000 distinct CDR3 sequences, roughly 33% of them seen only once. These receptors have no known antigen. The input for sequencing was cultured CD8+ T cells from PBMCs, taken from culture after CMV antigen stimulation. All receptors come from a human donor in good health (CMV status not recorded). Some clones in this sample may be carry-over from other donors' samples.

This clonotype was counted many times. V usage is TRBV18 and J usage is TRBJ2-1; TRBD2 is a possible D gene (5 bases). Germline V lookup: CDR1 KGHSH, CDR2 LQKENI. CDR3 length: 15 amino acids. Trimming removed 3 bases from V and 2 bases from J, with 11 bases in between. CDR3 region: CASSPGGGAYNEQFF. For the CDR3, the DNA is TGTGCCAGCTCACCGGGTGGAGGAGCCTACAATGAGCAGTTCTTC.

The rearrangement joins TRBV6-1 to TRBJ2-5, with D possibly TRBD1 on 6 matching bases. This CDR3 is built from 15 residues. Per the germline V gene, CDR1 is MNHNS and CDR2 is SASEGT. V lost 5 bases to trimming and J lost 2 bases, with 15 bases between them. CDR3 sequence (DNA): TGTGCCAGCAGTCTGGGGGCTGGCGTACAAGAGACCCAGTACTTC. Protein sequence: CASSLGAGVQETQYF.

The rearrangement uses TRBV12-3 or TRBV12-4 and TRBJ1-5, with D possibly TRBD1 on 5 matching bases. Trimming left V 8 bases short and J 2 bases short, with 7 bases between. The CDR3 covers 12 residues. The CDR3 bases are TGTGCCAGCGGGGACGGCAATCAGCCCCAGCATTTT. Protein: CASGDGNQPQHF.

The V gene is TRBV27, the J gene TRBJ2-7; D possibly corresponds to TRBD2 (6 bases). The CDR3 runs to 13 residues. The V and J ends lost 3 bases and 3 bases respectively, with 9 bases between them. The germline V gene has CDR1 MNHEY and CDR2 SMNVEV (reference sequence). The DNA of the CDR3 is TGTGCCAGCAGTTTTGGAGGGTTCTACGAGCAGTACTTC. Its translation is CASSFGGFYEQYF.

J is TRBJ1-4 and V is TRBV6-2 or TRBV6-3; the D is unclear. The CDR3 length is 14 residues. Germline V gene sequence: CDR1 MNHEY, CDR2 SVGEGT. Trimming removed 4 bases at V and 5 bases at J, with 11 bases between. This chain's CDR3 is CASSSVRHNEKLFF. CDR3 sequence (DNA): TGTGCCAGCAGTTCCGTCCGCCACAATGAAAAACTGTTTTTT.

This clonotype appeared once. V and J are TRBV4-1 and TRBJ1-1, with D maybe TRBD1 (5 bases). Germline CDR1 MGHRA, CDR2 YSYEKL. With 3 bases removed from V and 2 bases from J, the gap between germline ends came to 19 bases. The CDR3 runs to 17 residues. The CDR3 DNA is TGCGCCAGCAGCCAGACTGTGTTGGGGCAGGGCAACACTGAAGCTTTCTTT. Its translation: CASSQTVLGQGNTEAFF.